Shown below are 29 T cell receptor beta chains from a single sample sequenced in a study of cytomegalovirus exposure and HLA in healthy donors. The table came from immunoSEQ multiplex PCR; TCRdb's copy has only in-frame clones and leaves some out. In the table there are some 190,000 clones, approximately 89% of which are singletons. The specimen sequenced was PBMCs. The receptor set was obtained from a man aged 30-40 years in good health and CMV-seropositive.

The V gene is TRBV2, the J gene TRBJ2-1, with D perhaps matching TRBD1 (7 bases). Looked up from germline, CDR1 is SNHLY and CDR2 is FYNNEI. The CDR3 consists of 15 residues. V was clipped by 7 bases and J by 6 bases, with 19 bases between them. DNA of the CDR3: TGTGCCAGCACGGGATTGGAGGGGGCCGGCAATGAGCAGTTCTTC. It specifies CASTGLEGAGNEQFF.

With respect to this clone: A much larger clonotype is one base distant, so this may be a read error. The rearrangement joins TRBV4-1 to TRBJ1-1; weak D call: TRBD1 (5 bases). Germline CDR1 reads MGHRA; CDR2 reads YSYEKL. Trimming shortened V by 5 bases and J by 4 bases, and 17 bases separated the two germline ends. CDR3 length: 15 amino acids. The chain's CDR3 is CASSIPTDGGTEAFF. The CDR3 nucleotides read TGCGCCAGCAGCATTCCGACAGACGGTGGCACTGAAGCTTTCTTT.

The chain combines TRBV7-2 with TRBJ1-4, with D unclear. Per the germline V gene, CDR1 is SGHTA and CDR2 is FQGNSA. Trimming pared 4 bases from V and 0 bases from J, leaving 6 bases between. The CDR3 has 14 residues. CDR3 nucleotide sequence: TGTGCCAGCAGCTGGGGTGCAACTAATGAAAAACTGTTTTTT. This gives the protein CASSWGATNEKLFF.

The chain recombines TRBV5-1 with TRBJ2-2; 7 bases agree with TRBD2. After removal of 4 bases from V and 0 bases from J, the junction contained 9 bases not matched to a gene. The germline gives CDR1 SGHRS, CDR2 YFSETQ. This CDR3 has 17 residues. The CDR3 loop is CASSTLSGPPNTGELFF. CDR3 DNA: TGCGCCAGCAGCACCCTTAGCGGGCCCCCGAACACCGGGGAGCTGTTTTTT.

The chain combines TRBV11-2 with TRBJ2-1; 9 nucleotides agree with TRBD2. Germline loops: CDR1 SGHAT, CDR2 FQNNGV. V trimming: 1 base; J trimming: 0 bases; junction bases outside the gene matches: 7. The CDR3 runs to 18 residues. Written as DNA, the CDR3 is TGTGCCAGCAGCTTAGGTCTAGCGGGACCCCACTCCTACAATGAGCAGTTCTTC. The encoded protein is CASSLGLAGPHSYNEQFF.

This chain connects TRBV5-4 to TRBJ2-1; TRBD2 matches 11 bases. J lost 9 bases, V lost 3 bases, and 8 bases had no gene match. Germline V gives CDR1 SGHNT, CDR2 YYREEE (reference sequence). The CDR3 length is 15 residues. The CDR3 protein is CASSWEYLAGGEQFF. As DNA, the CDR3 is TGTGCCAGCAGCTGGGAGTACCTAGCGGGAGGTGAGCAGTTCTTC.

The rearrangement links TRBV10-2 to TRBJ1-2, with D unclear. Trimming pared 7 bases from V and 6 bases from J, leaving 18 bases between. The CDR3 is made up of 14 amino acids. CDR1 and CDR2 (germline): WSHSY, SAAADI. The CDR3 nucleotides are TGCGCCAGCATGGGTGGACGGACCACAGATGGCTACACCTTC. Its translation: CASMGGRTTDGYTF.

This clone has just a few counts. This chain uses TRBV10-2 with TRBJ1-1, with a possible D match to TRBD1 (6 bases). Trimming shortened V by 3 bases and J by 1 base, and 6 bases separated the two germline ends. Germline V gene data show CDR1 as WSHSY and CDR2 as SAAADI. This CDR3 is 13 amino acids long. The CDR3 loop is CASSEGGNTEAFF. In nucleotides, the CDR3 is TGCGCCAGCAGTGAAGGGGGGAACACTGAAGCTTTCTTT.

V gene TRBV5-6 combines with J gene TRBJ2-7, with D possibly being TRBD1 (6 bases). Germline CDR1 SGHDT, CDR2 YYEEEE. V was cut by 1 base and J by 3 bases, with 11 bases left in between. The CDR3 totals 14 residues. The CDR3: CASSLYGRGYEQYF. The CDR3 bases are TGTGCCAGCAGCTTGTATGGCAGGGGCTACGAGCAGTACTTC.

The chain joins TRBV10-3 to TRBJ2-7; D not certain. Trimming removed 5 bases at V and 3 bases at J, with 14 bases between. This CDR3 region has 14 residues. Germline V gives CDR1 ENHRY, CDR2 SYGVKD. This chain's CDR3 is CAISHTDSIYEQYF. In DNA form, the CDR3 reads TGTGCCATCAGTCATACCGATTCGATCTACGAGCAGTACTTC.

This chain links TRBV20-1 with TRBJ2-7; no definite D call. Per germline, CDR1 DFQATT and CDR2 SNEGSKA (reference sequence). Trimming cost V 3 bases and J 7 bases, with 10 bases left between them. CDR3 length: 11 residues. The CDR3 coding sequence is TGCAGTGCTAGGGTCGTGGGAGAGCAGTACTTC. It is translated as CSARVVGEQYF.

The V and J genes are TRBV11-2 and TRBJ2-7; 9 bases line up with TRBD1. V dropped 5 bases and J dropped 3; count of bases not matched to a gene: 8. Looked up from germline, CDR1 is SGHAT and CDR2 is FQNNGV. The CDR3 covers 15 residues. The CDR3 region is CASSPGGTGIYEQYF. The CDR3 DNA is TGTGCCAGCAGCCCCGGCGGGACAGGGATCTACGAGCAGTACTTC.

CDR3 residues: CASSHGLAGLQYF. Written as DNA, the CDR3 is TGTGCCAGCAGCCACGGACTAGCGGGTTTACAGTACTTC. This chain joins TRBV5-5 and TRBJ2-7; TRBD2 matches 11 bases. CDR3 length equals 13 residues. CDR1 and CDR2 (germline): SGHKS, YYEKEE (reference sequence). With 4 bases clipped from V and 10 bases from J, the junction kept 7 bases outside the gene matches.

This clone was detected a few times. The chain carries TRBV7-6 and TRBJ2-3; tentatively, D is TRBD2 (5 bases). Looked up from germline, CDR1 is SGHVS and CDR2 is FNYEAQ. The ends were cut back, 2 bases at V and 0 bases at J, with 18 bases in the middle. This CDR3 region has 18 residues. The CDR3 spells CASSLSPSILSSTDTQYF. For the CDR3, the DNA is TGTGCCAGCAGCTTATCACCTAGCATCCTTTCTAGCACAGATACGCAGTATTTT.

The J gene is TRBJ2-7, the V gene TRBV11-2; D could derive from TRBD1 or TRBD2 (5 bases each). The CDR3 runs 14 residues. V was cut by 5 bases and J by 11 bases, with 22 bases left in between. Germline CDR1 is SGHAT and CDR2 is FQNNGV. The CDR3 spells CASSPGAGNFPKYF. DNA for the CDR3: TGTGCCAGCAGCCCCGGGGCGGGTAATTTCCCTAAGTACTTC.

V and J are TRBV5-6 and TRBJ2-7; D not certain. The CDR3 covers 12 residues. The V end lost 1 base, the J end lost 2 bases, and 4 bases lay between the germline ends. CDR1 is SGHDT, CDR2 YYEEEE, per germline. The CDR3 region is CASSLWTYEQYF. In nucleotides, the CDR3 is TGTGCCAGCAGCTTGTGGACCTACGAGCAGTACTTC.

This clone was recorded a few times. The chain recombines TRBV7-9 with TRBJ1-5, with TRBD1 matching 9 bases. The CDR3 spans 17 residues. Per germline, CDR1 SEHNR and CDR2 FQNEAQ (reference sequence). The V segment lost 4 bases and the J segment 3 bases; nucleotides outside the gene matches: 10. The CDR3 region is CASSSGGQGRVNQPQHF. The DNA for the CDR3 is TGTGCCAGCAGCTCAGGTGGACAGGGGAGGGTCAATCAGCCCCAGCATTTT.

The gene calls are TRBV7-2 and TRBJ2-1; a possible D gene is TRBD1 (6 bases). The germline V and J ends were trimmed by 4 bases and 0 bases, with 10 bases remaining between them. This CDR3 has 15 residues. In germline, CDR1 is SGHTA, CDR2 FQGNSA. CDR3 nucleotide sequence: TGTGCCAGCAGCTCGACCAGGGGCTCCTACAATGAGCAGTTCTTC. Encoded protein: CASSSTRGSYNEQFF.

This rearrangement joins TRBV27 to TRBJ1-1; 7 positions agree with TRBD1. The CDR3 is 16 residues long. J lost 4 bases, V lost 3 bases, and 11 bases had no gene match. CDR1 and CDR2 from the germline V gene are MNHEY and SMNVEV (reference sequence). Here the CDR3 reads CASSFSPRQGGTEAFF. CDR3 bases: TGTGCCAGCAGTTTCTCTCCGAGACAGGGAGGCACTGAAGCTTTCTTT.

This clone was detected only once. The V gene is TRBV7-3, the J gene TRBJ2-2; 8 bases match TRBD2. The germline V gene has CDR1 SGHTA and CDR2 FQGTGA. V lost 5 bases to trimming and J lost 4 bases; unmatched junction nucleotides: 6. CDR3 length: 15 amino acids. The DNA for the CDR3 is TGTGCCAGCAGCCCCGGTCTAGCGGGCACCGGGGAGCTGTTTTTT. Translating gives CASSPGLAGTGELFF.

J is TRBJ2-1 and V is TRBV6-1; D gene ambiguous. Deletions cut 2 bases from V and 6 bases from J, with 5 bases between. CDR1 is MNHNS, CDR2 SASEGT, per germline. This CDR3 is 12 amino acids long. CDR3 protein: CASSELGNEQFF. CDR3 DNA sequence: TGTGCCAGCAGTGAATTGGGCAATGAGCAGTTCTTC.

Many counts were recorded for this clone. The chain joins TRBV11-3 to TRBJ2-1; perhaps D is TRBD1 or TRBD2 (6 bases each). V was shortened by 0 bases and J by 4 bases, with 10 bases between the two germline ends. CDR3 length equals 15 residues. CDR1 SGHNT and CDR2 YENEEA come from the germline V gene. Written as DNA, the CDR3 is TGTGCCAGCAGCTTAGACGGGGGCACTTACAATGAGCAGTTCTTC. Its protein is CASSLDGGTYNEQFF.

The V and J genes are TRBV9 and TRBJ2-5; 10 bases fit TRBD1. This CDR3 region has 15 residues. Trimming at V came to 3 bases and at J to 5 bases, leaving 7 bases not matched to a gene. Germline assignment: CDR1 SGDLS and CDR2 YYNGEE. CDR3 nucleotide sequence: TGTGCCAGCAGCGCCGGGACAGGGGTTGGGGAGACCCAGTACTTC. Amino acids: CASSAGTGVGETQYF.

The CDR3 here is CASSHASGSSYEQYF. The DNA for the CDR3 is TGCGCCAGCAGCCATGCTAGCGGTAGCTCCTACGAGCAGTACTTC. The chain recombines TRBV4-1 with TRBJ2-7, with 7 positions matching TRBD2. The CDR3 is 15 residues long. Per the germline V gene, CDR1 is MGHRA and CDR2 is YSYEKL. The V segment lost 3 bases and the J segment 0 bases; nucleotides outside the gene matches: 5.

The CDR3 nucleotides are TGTGCCAGCAGCCCACCCTCCGCAGGCCCCTACGAGCAGTACTTC. Translating gives CASSPPSAGPYEQYF. V usage is TRBV7-8 and J usage is TRBJ2-7, with D unresolved. CDR3 length equals 15 residues. The V gene lost 5 bases and the J gene lost 2 bases, with 16 bases spanning the gap. The germline V gene encodes CDR1 SGHVS and CDR2 FQNEAQ. The whole variable domain, filled in from reference TRBV7-8 and TRBJ2-7, reads GAGVSQSPRYKVAKRGQDVALRCDPISGHVSLFWYQQALGQGPEFLTYFQNEAQLDKSGLPSDRFFAERPEGSVSTLKIQRTQQEDSAVYLCASSPPSAGPYEQYFGPGTRLTVT.

J is TRBJ2-1 and V is TRBV5-8; D possibly uses TRBD1 or TRBD2 (6 bases each). Germline-derived CDR1 and CDR2 are SGHTS and YDEGEE. The length of the CDR3 is 15 residues. The ends were cut back, 6 bases at V and 0 bases at J, with 13 bases in the middle. This CDR3 reads CASIQGRSSYNEQFF. The CDR3 nucleotides are TGTGCCAGCATTCAGGGGAGGAGCTCCTACAATGAGCAGTTCTTC.

The V gene is TRBV27, the J gene TRBJ2-6; D is unresolved. Trimming left V 1 base short and J 1 base short, with 5 bases between. CDR3 length equals 15 residues. Per the germline V gene, CDR1 is MNHEY and CDR2 is SMNVEV (reference sequence). The CDR3 protein is CASSLYGSGANVLTF. DNA of the CDR3: TGTGCCAGCAGTTTATATGGATCTGGGGCCAACGTCCTGACTTTC. Full variable domain (rest looked up from reference TRBV27 and TRBJ2-6): EAQVTQNPRYLITVTGKKLTVTCSQNMNHEYMSWYRQDPGLGLRQIYYSMNVEVTDKGDVPEGYKVSRKEKRNFPLILESPSPNQTSLYFCASSLYGSGANVLTFGAGSRLTVL.

The chain combines TRBV6-5 with TRBJ2-5; D remains unclear. The V end lost 10 bases, the J end lost 4 bases, and 7 bases lay between the germline ends. The CDR3 has 10 amino acids. Germline CDR1 is MNHEY and CDR2 is SVGAGI. CDR3 region: CATLRETQYF. The CDR3 bases are TGTGCCACCCTTCGAGAGACCCAGTACTTC.

The CDR3 DNA reads TGTGCCAGCAGTTACTCGACGGAAAACACTGAAGCTTTCTTT. Protein: CASSYSTENTEAFF. V gene TRBV6-5 combines with J gene TRBJ1-1, with D unclear. The V gene lost 0 bases and the J gene lost 2 bases, with 7 bases spanning the gap. Germline CDR1 is MNHEY and CDR2 is SVGAGI. The CDR3 sequence is 14 residues long.